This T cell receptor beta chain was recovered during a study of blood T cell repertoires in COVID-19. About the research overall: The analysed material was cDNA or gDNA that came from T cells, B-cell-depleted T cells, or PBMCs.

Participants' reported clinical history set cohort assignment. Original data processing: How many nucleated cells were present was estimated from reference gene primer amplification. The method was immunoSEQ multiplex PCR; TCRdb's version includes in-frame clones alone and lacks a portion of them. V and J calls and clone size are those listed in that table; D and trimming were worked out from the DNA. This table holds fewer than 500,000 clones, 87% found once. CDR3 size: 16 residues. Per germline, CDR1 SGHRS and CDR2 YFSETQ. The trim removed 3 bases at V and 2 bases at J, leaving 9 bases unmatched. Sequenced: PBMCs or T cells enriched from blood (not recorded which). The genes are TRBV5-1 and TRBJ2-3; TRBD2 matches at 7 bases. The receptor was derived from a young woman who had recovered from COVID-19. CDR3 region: CASSSTSSGPTDTQYF. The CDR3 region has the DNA TGCGCCAGCAGCTCAACCTCTAGCGGACCCACAGATACGCAGTATTTT.